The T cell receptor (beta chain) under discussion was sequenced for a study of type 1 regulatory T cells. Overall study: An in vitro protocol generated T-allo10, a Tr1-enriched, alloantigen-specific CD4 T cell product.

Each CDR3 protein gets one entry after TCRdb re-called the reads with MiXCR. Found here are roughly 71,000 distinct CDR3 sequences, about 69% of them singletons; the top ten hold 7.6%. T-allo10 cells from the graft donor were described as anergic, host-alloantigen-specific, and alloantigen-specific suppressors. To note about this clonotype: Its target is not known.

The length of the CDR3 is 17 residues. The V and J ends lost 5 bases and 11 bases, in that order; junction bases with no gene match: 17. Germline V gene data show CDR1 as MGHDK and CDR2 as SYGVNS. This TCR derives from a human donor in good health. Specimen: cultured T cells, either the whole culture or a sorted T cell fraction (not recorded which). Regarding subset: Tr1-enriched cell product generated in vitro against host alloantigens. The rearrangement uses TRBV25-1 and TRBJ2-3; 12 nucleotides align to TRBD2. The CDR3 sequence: CASSLYDETSGSPGQYF. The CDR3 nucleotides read TGTGCCAGCAGTCTATACGACGAGACTAGCGGGAGTCCTGGGCAGTATTTT.